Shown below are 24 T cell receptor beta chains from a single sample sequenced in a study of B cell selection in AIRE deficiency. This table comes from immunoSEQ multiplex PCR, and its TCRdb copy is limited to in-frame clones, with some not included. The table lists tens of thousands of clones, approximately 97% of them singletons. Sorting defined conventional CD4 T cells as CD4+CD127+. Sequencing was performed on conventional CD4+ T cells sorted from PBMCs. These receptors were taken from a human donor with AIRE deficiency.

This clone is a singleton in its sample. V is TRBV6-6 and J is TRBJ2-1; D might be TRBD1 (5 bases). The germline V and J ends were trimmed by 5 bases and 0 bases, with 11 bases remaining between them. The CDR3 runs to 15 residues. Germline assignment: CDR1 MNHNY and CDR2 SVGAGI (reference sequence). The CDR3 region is CASSDDSSSYNEQFF. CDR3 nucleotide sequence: TGTGCCAGCAGTGACGACAGCAGCTCCTACAATGAGCAGTTCTTC.

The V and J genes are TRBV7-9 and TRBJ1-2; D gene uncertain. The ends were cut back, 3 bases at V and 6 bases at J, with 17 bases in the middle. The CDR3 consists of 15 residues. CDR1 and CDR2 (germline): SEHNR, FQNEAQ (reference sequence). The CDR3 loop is CASSLMLNRGNGYTF. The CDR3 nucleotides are TGTGCCAGCAGCTTGATGCTGAACCGGGGAAATGGCTACACCTTC.

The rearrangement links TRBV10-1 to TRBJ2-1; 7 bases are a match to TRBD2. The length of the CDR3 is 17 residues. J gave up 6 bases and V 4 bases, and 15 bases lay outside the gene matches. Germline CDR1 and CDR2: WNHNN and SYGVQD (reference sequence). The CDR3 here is CASSGGGRVICGNEQFF. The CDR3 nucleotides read TGCGCCAGCAGTGGGGGCGGGAGAGTTATCTGTGGCAATGAGCAGTTCTTC.

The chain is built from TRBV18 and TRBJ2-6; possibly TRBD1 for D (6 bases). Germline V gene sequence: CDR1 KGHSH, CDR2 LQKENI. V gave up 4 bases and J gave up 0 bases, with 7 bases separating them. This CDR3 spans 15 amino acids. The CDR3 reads CASSRTDSGANVLTF. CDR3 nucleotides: TGTGCCAGCTCACGGACAGACTCTGGGGCCAACGTCCTGACTTTC.

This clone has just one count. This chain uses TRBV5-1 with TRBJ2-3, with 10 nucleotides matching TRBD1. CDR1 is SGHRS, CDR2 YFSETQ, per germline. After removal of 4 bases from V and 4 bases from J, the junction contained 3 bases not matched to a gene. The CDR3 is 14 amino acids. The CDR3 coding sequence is TGCGCCAGCAGCGGAGGACAGGGGGCAGATACGCAGTATTTT. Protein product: CASSGGQGADTQYF.

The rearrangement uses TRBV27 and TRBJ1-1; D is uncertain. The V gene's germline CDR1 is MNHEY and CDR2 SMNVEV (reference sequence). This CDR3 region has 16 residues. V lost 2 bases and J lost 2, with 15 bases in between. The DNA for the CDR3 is TGTGCCAGCAGTTTACTCCCCACTACTCTTAACACTGAAGCTTTCTTT. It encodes CASSLLPTTLNTEAFF.

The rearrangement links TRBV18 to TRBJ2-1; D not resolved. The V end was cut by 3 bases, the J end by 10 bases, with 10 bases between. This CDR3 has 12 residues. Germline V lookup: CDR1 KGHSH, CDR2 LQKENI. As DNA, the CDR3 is TGTGCCAGCTCACCTTCCGGGTCCGAGCAGTTCTTC. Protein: CASSPSGSEQFF.

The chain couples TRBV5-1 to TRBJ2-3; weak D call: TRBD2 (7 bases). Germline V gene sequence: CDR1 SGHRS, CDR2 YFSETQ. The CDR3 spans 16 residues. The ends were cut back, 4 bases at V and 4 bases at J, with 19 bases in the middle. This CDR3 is CASSPAPGGLADTQYF. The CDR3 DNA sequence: TGCGCCAGCAGCCCGGCCCCCGGGGGGCTGGCAGATACGCAGTATTTT.

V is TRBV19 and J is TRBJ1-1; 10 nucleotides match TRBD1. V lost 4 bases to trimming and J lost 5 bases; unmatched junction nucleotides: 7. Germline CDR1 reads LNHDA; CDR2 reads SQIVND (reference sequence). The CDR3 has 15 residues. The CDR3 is CASSTRTGGWTEAFF. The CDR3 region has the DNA TGTGCCAGTAGTACCCGGACAGGGGGTTGGACTGAAGCTTTCTTT.

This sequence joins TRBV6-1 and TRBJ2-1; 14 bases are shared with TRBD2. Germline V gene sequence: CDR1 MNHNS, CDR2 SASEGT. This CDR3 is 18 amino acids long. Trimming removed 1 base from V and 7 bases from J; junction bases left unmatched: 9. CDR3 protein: CASSEVTSTSGRGNEQFF. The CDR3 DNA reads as TGTGCCAGCAGTGAAGTAACTTCGACTAGCGGGAGGGGTAATGAGCAGTTCTTC.

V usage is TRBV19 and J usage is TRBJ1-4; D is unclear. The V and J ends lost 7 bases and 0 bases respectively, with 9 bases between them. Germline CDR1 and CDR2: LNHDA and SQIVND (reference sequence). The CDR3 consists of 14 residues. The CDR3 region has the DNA TGTGCCAGTACCCTACAAGCAACTAATGAAAAACTGTTTTTT. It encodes CASTLQATNEKLFF.

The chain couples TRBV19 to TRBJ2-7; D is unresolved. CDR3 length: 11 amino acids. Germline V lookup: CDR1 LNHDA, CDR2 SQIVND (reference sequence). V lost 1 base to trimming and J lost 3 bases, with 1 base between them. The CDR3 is CASSIGYEQYF. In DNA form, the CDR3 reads TGTGCCAGTAGTATAGGCTACGAGCAGTACTTC.

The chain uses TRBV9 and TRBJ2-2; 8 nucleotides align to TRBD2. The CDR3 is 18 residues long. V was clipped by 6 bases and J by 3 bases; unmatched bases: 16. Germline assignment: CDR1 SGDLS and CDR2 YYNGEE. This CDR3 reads CASNKGRTGREYTGELFF. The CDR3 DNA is TGTGCCAGCAACAAGGGGCGTACCGGGAGGGAGTACACCGGGGAGCTGTTTTTT. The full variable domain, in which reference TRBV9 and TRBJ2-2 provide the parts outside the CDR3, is DSGVTQTPKHLITATGQRVTLRCSPRSGDLSVYWYQQSLDQGLQFLIQYYNGEERAKGNILERFSAQQFPDLHSELNLSSLELGDSALYFCASNKGRTGREYTGELFFGEGSRLTVL.

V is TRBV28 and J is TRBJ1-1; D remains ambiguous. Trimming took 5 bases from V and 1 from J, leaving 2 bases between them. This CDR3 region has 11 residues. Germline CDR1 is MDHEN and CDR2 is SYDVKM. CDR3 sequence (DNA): TGTGCCAGCAGTCAGAACACTGAAGCTTTCTTT. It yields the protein CASSQNTEAFF.

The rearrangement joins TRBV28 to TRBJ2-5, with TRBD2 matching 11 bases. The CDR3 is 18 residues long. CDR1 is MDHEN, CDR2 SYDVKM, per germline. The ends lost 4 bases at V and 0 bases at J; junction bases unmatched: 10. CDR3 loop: CASSWSTSGDLYQETQYF. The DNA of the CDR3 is TGTGCCAGCAGTTGGTCGACTAGCGGGGACCTTTACCAAGAGACCCAGTACTTC.

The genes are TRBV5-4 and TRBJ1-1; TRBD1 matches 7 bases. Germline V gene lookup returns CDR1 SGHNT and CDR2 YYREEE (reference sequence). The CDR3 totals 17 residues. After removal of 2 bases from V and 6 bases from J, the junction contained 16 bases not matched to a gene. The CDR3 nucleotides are TGTGCCAGCAGCTTTGGGCAGGGGACAGCTCCGCGCGCTGAAGCTTTCTTT. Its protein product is CASSFGQGTAPRAEAFF.

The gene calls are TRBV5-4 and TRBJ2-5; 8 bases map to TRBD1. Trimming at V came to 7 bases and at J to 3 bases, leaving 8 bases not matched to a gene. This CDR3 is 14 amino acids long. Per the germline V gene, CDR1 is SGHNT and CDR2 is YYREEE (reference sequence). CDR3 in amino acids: CASGRQGIEETQYF. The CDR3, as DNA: TGTGCCAGCGGGCGACAGGGGATTGAAGAGACCCAGTACTTC.

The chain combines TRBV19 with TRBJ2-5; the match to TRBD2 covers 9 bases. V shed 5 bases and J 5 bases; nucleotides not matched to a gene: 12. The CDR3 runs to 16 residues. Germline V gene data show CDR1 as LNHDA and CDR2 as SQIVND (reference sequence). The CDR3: CASSSPRGLARETQYF. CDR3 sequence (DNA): TGTGCCAGTAGTTCACCGAGGGGACTAGCCAGGGAGACCCAGTACTTC.

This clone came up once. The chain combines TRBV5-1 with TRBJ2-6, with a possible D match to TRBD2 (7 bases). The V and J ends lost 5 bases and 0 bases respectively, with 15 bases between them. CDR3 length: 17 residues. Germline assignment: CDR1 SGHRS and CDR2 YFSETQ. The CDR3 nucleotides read TGCGCCAGCAGGCCCGCGGGGGCCGCCTCTGGGGCCAACGTCCTGACTTTC. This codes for CASRPAGAASGANVLTF.

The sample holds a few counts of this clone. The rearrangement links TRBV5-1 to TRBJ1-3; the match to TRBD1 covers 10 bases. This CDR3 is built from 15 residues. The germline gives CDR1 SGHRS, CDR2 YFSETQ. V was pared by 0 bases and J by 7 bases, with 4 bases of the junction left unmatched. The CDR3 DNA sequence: TGCGCCAGCAGCTTGGAGGGACAGGGGCGCAACACCATATATTTT. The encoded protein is CASSLEGQGRNTIYF.

The CDR3 DNA follows: TGTGCCAGCTCTAAGGGGGCAGGGTCTGCTGGGGCCTACGAGCAGTACTTC. Translating gives CASSKGAGSAGAYEQYF. This sequence joins TRBV18 and TRBJ2-7; 7 nucleotides match TRBD1. The CDR3 sequence is 17 residues long. Trimming took 6 bases from V and 2 from J; bases not matched to a gene: 16. Germline-derived CDR1 and CDR2 are KGHSH and LQKENI.

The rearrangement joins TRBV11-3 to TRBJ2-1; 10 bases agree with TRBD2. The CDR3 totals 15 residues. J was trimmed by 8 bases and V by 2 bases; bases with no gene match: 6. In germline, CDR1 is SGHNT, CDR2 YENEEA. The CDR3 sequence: CASSLLAGVTHEQFF. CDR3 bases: TGTGCCAGCAGCTTACTAGCGGGAGTTACACATGAGCAGTTCTTC.

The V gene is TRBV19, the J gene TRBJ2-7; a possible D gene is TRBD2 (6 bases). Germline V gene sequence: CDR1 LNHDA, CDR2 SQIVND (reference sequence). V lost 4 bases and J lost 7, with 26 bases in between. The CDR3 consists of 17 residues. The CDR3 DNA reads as TGTGCCAGTAGTAGGGAGCCTATGGCAGGGACTCTTCGGGAGCAGTACTTC. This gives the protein CASSREPMAGTLREQYF.

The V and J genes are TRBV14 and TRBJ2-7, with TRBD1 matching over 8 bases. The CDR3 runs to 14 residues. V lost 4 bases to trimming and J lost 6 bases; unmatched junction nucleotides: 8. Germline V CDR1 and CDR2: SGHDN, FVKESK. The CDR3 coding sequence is TGTGCCAGCAGCCTTCTGCGGACAGGGATCGAGCAGTACTTC. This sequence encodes CASSLLRTGIEQYF. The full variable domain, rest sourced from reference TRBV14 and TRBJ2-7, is EAGVTQFPSHSVIEKGQTVTLRCDPISGHDNLYWYRRVMGKEIKFLLHFVKESKQDESGMPNNRFLAERTGGTYSTLKVQPAELEDSGVYFCASSLLRTGIEQYFGPGTRLTVT.